This passage covers 21 T cell receptor beta chains from one sample sequenced in a study of patients and donors after allogeneic stem cell transplantation. TCRdb reanalysed the RT-PCR reads using MiXCR and keeps one entry per CDR3 protein. Found here are approximately 200,000 distinct CDR3 sequences, around two fifths of them singletons; the top ten hold around 10%. What was sequenced was blood, either unsorted or a sorted T cell fraction (not recorded which). These receptors were collected from a human donor who was either an allogeneic HSCT recipient or a stem cell or donor lymphocyte infusion donor (not recorded which). It is not recorded whose cells these are; they may come from a transplant donor.

V gene TRBV5-1 combines with J gene TRBJ1-6; D ambiguous. CDR1 SGHRS and CDR2 YFSETQ come from the germline V gene. V lost 4 bases and J 8 bases, leaving 10 bases between the germline ends. The CDR3 is made up of 13 amino acids. The CDR3 DNA is TGCGCCAGCAGCGTCGCGGAGCATTCACCCCTCCACTTT. This encodes CASSVAEHSPLHF. The full variable domain, rest sourced from reference TRBV5-1 and TRBJ1-6, is KAGVTQTPRYLIKTRGQQVTLSCSPISGHRSVSWYQQTPGQGLQFLFEYFSETQRNKGNFPGRFSGRQFSNSRSEMNVSTLELGDSALYLCASSVAEHSPLHFGNGTRLTVT.

This clonotype was counted only a few times. The CDR3 sequence is CASSAWDSRFTEAFF. The CDR3 nucleotides read TGTGCCAGCAGCGCCTGGGACAGCCGATTCACTGAAGCTTTCTTT. V gene TRBV9 combines with J gene TRBJ1-1; TRBD1 matches at 7 bases. Germline V lookup: CDR1 SGDLS, CDR2 YYNGEE. J was trimmed by 4 bases and V by 3 bases; bases with no gene match: 9. This CDR3 is 15 amino acids long.

This clonotype has a handful of counts. This chain uses TRBV12-3 or TRBV12-4 with TRBJ1-5; perhaps TRBD1 as D (6 bases). Trimming cost V 6 bases and J 3 bases, with 9 bases left between them. CDR3 length equals 13 residues. The CDR3 sequence is CASRGQINQPQHF. CDR3 coding DNA: TGTGCCAGCAGGGGACAAATCAATCAGCCCCAGCATTTT.

Here the CDR3 reads CASSRTGVGYGYTF. CDR3 nucleotide sequence: TGTGCCAGCAGCCGTACAGGGGTGGGATATGGCTACACCTTC. This sequence joins TRBV27 and TRBJ1-2; 7 nucleotides match TRBD1. CDR3 length: 14 residues. The germline V gene has CDR1 MNHEY and CDR2 SMNVEV (reference sequence). The V and J ends lost 6 bases and 5 bases, in that order; junction bases with no gene match: 9.

This clonotype came up a few times. This chain uses TRBV20-1 with TRBJ1-2, with D possibly matching TRBD1 (5 bases). The CDR3 consists of 12 residues. Trimming cost V 5 bases and J 4 bases, with 11 bases left between them. Germline CDR1 and CDR2: DFQATT and SNEGSKA (reference sequence). The CDR3 loop is CSAFQGSYGYTF. The DNA for the CDR3 is TGCAGTGCTTTTCAGGGAAGCTATGGCTACACCTTC.

This chain uses TRBV12-3 or TRBV12-4 with TRBJ2-1; 15 positions match TRBD2. The CDR3 runs 18 residues. V shed 6 bases, J shed 4 bases, and the junction held 10 bases outside the gene matches. DNA for the CDR3: TGTGCCAGCAGCCGGACTAGCGGGGGGGCGGTTCCATACAATGAGCAGTTCTTC. This gives the protein CASSRTSGGAVPYNEQFF.

The chain recombines TRBV6-2 or TRBV6-3 with TRBJ1-2; D perhaps matches TRBD1 (5 bases). Trimming removed 4 bases at V and 1 base at J, with 7 bases between. This CDR3 is 13 amino acids long. Germline-derived CDR1 and CDR2 are MNHEY and SVGEGT. The CDR3 loop is CASSWDVNYGYTF. Written as DNA, the CDR3 is TGTGCCAGCAGTTGGGACGTTAACTATGGCTACACCTTC.

The chain joins TRBV5-5 to TRBJ1-1; D is uncertain. The CDR3 covers 13 residues. With 4 bases removed from V and 6 bases from J, the gap between germline ends came to 13 bases. From germline, CDR1 is SGHKS and CDR2 YYEKEE (reference sequence). The CDR3 is CASSKGEISEAFF. Here the CDR3 DNA reads TGTGCCAGCAGCAAGGGAGAAATCTCTGAAGCTTTCTTT. The whole variable domain, remainder taken from reference TRBV5-5 and TRBJ1-1, is DAGVTQSPTHLIKTRGQQVTLRCSPISGHKSVSWYQQVLGQGPQFIFQYYEKEERGRGNFPDRFSARQFPNYSSELNVNALLLGDSALYLCASSKGEISEAFFGQGTRLTVV.

The gene calls are TRBV7-2 and TRBJ1-2; a weak D match, TRBD1 (5 bases). The CDR3 totals 13 residues. Germline assignment: CDR1 SGHTA and CDR2 FQGNSA. V lost 1 base, J lost 7 bases, and 10 bases lay in between. CDR3 DNA: TGTGCCAGCAGCTTAGGGGAGACAGTTGGCTACACCTTC. Its translation is CASSLGETVGYTF. The variable domain in full, completed from reference TRBV7-2 and TRBJ1-2, reads GAGVSQSPSNKVTEKGKDVELRCDPISGHTALYWYRQSLGQGLEFLIYFQGNSAPDKSGLPSDRFSAERTGGSVSTLTIQRTQQEDSAVYLCASSLGETVGYTFGSGTRLTVV.

The chain combines TRBV28 with TRBJ1-6, with D perhaps TRBD1 (6 bases). Germline V gene sequence: CDR1 MDHEN, CDR2 SYDVKM. The CDR3 runs to 16 residues. Trimming cost V 0 bases and J 6 bases, with 12 bases left between them. The CDR3, as DNA: TGTGCCAGCAGTTTATGGTCAGGGGTGGGTAATTCACCCCTCCACTTT. Amino acids: CASSLWSGVGNSPLHF.

This rearrangement joins TRBV2 to TRBJ2-7, with TRBD1 matching 7 bases. The V and J ends lost 8 bases and 2 bases, in that order; junction bases with no gene match: 9. CDR3 length equals 14 residues. Per the germline V gene, CDR1 is SNHLY and CDR2 is FYNNEI. The CDR3, as DNA: TGTGCCAGCGGGCTGACAAGGGGGCCCTACGAGCAGTACTTC. Amino acids: CASGLTRGPYEQYF. The complete variable domain, with remaining parts taken from reference TRBV2 and TRBJ2-7, reads EPEVTQTPSHQVTQMGQEVILRCVPISNHLYFYWYRQILGQKVEFLVSFYNNEISEKSEIFDDQFSVERPDGSNFTLKIRSTKLEDSAMYFCASGLTRGPYEQYFGPGTRLTVT.

This chain connects TRBV5-1 to TRBJ2-1; D ambiguous. V was trimmed by 3 bases and J by 4 bases, leaving 5 bases between them. CDR3 length equals 12 residues. Germline CDR1 reads SGHRS; CDR2 reads YFSETQ. This CDR3 is CASSYTYNEQFF. The CDR3, as DNA: TGCGCCAGCAGCTATACATACAATGAGCAGTTCTTC.

The chain couples TRBV4-2 to TRBJ1-5, with D unclear. V lost 2 bases, J lost 4 bases, and 9 bases lay in between. This CDR3 is 14 amino acids long. Germline CDR1 and CDR2: LGHNA and YNFKEQ. The CDR3 here is CASSQSVGNQPQHF. The DNA for the CDR3 is TGTGCCAGCAGCCAAAGCGTAGGGAATCAGCCCCAGCATTTT.

This clonotype was seen more than once but under ten times. This sequence joins TRBV12-3 or TRBV12-4 and TRBJ1-5; D uncertain. The CDR3 has 15 residues. V was trimmed by 1 base and J by 3 bases, leaving 10 bases between them. As DNA, the CDR3 is TGTGCCAGCAGTTTAGGAGGGTATAACAATCAGCCCCAGCATTTT. It specifies CASSLGGYNNQPQHF.

The chain couples TRBV5-1 to TRBJ1-1, with D maybe TRBD1 (6 bases). Trimming pared 0 bases from V and 10 bases from J, leaving 13 bases between. CDR1 and CDR2 (germline): SGHRS, YFSETQ. CDR3 size: 13 residues. The CDR3 here is CASSLAGAPGAFF. The CDR3 DNA is TGCGCCAGCAGCTTGGCAGGGGCCCCGGGAGCTTTCTTT.

The chain links TRBV5-6 to TRBJ1-6; possible D gene TRBD1, 6 bases. The germline V gene encodes CDR1 SGHDT and CDR2 YYEEEE. The germline V and J ends were trimmed by 5 bases and 7 bases, with 16 bases remaining between them. The CDR3 length is 15 residues. CDR3 protein: CASSRATGPNSPLHF. The DNA of the CDR3 is TGTGCCAGCAGTCGCGCCACAGGGCCCAATTCACCCCTCCACTTT.

The rearrangement joins TRBV7-9 to TRBJ2-2; maybe TRBD1 (6 bases). Trimming left V 4 bases short and J 3 bases short, with 18 bases between. This CDR3 contains 17 residues. Germline loops: CDR1 SEHNR, CDR2 FQNEAQ (reference sequence). CDR3 nucleotide sequence: TGTGCCAGCAGCTCCGGGTCGGCAGGGGTATACACCGGGGAGCTGTTTTTT. Its translation: CASSSGSAGVYTGELFF.

The chain recombines TRBV5-5 with TRBJ1-2; D ambiguous. CDR3 length: 11 amino acids. Between the trimmed V and J ends, which lost 0 bases and 8 bases, there was a span of 5 bases. The V gene's germline CDR1 is SGHKS and CDR2 YYEKEE (reference sequence). The CDR3 nucleotides are TGTGCCAGCAGCTTGGTCCGGGGCTACACCTTC. Its protein product is CASSLVRGYTF.

A few counts support this clonotype. V usage is TRBV5-1 and J usage is TRBJ1-2; possibly TRBD1 for D (5 bases). Germline CDR1 and CDR2: SGHRS and YFSETQ. The CDR3 extends over 14 amino acids. V lost 2 bases and J 2 bases, leaving 10 bases between the germline ends. CDR3 residues: CASSFGQGNYGYTF. In DNA, the CDR3 is TGCGCCAGCAGCTTCGGCCAGGGAAACTATGGCTACACCTTC.

The chain recombines TRBV7-6 with TRBJ1-2; tentatively, D is TRBD1 (5 bases). The CDR3 has 13 residues. Germline V gene data show CDR1 as SGHVS and CDR2 as FNYEAQ. V was cut by 3 bases and J by 4 bases, with 9 bases left in between. The CDR3 reads CASSLGRTYGYTF. In DNA form, the CDR3 reads TGTGCCAGCAGCTTGGGACGGACCTATGGCTACACCTTC.

The gene calls are TRBV20-1 and TRBJ2-2, with 8 positions matching TRBD1. The junction had 12 bases not matched to a gene; V was cut back by 4 bases and J by 5 bases. Looked up from germline, CDR1 is DFQATT and CDR2 is SNEGSKA (reference sequence). The CDR3 has 16 amino acids. As DNA, the CDR3 is TGCAGTGCTATGGACAGGGTGTTCCAAGGAACCGGGGAGCTGTTTTTT. As protein: CSAMDRVFQGTGELFF.